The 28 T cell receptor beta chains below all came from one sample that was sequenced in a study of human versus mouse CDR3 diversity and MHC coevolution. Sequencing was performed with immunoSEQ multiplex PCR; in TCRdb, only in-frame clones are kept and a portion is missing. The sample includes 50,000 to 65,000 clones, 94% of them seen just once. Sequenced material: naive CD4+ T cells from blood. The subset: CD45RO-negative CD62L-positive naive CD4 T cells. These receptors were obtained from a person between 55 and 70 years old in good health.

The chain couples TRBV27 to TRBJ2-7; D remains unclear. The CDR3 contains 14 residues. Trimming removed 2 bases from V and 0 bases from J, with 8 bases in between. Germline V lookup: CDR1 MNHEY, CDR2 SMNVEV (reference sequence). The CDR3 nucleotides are TGTGCCAGCAGTTTAGGCCGAATCTCCTACGAGCAGTACTTC. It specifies CASSLGRISYEQYF.

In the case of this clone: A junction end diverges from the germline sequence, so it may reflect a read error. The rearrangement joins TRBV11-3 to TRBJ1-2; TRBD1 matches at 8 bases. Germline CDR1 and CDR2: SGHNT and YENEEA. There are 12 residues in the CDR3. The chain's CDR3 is CASSVKDRGASF. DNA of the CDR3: TGTGCCAGCAGCGTCAAAGACAGGGGAGCGAGCTTC.

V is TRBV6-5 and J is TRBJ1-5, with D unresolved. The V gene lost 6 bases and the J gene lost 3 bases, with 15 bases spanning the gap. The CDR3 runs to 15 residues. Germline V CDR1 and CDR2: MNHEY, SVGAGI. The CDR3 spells CASRRQLQDNQPQHF. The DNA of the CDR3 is TGTGCCAGCAGACGACAACTTCAGGACAATCAGCCCCAGCATTTT.

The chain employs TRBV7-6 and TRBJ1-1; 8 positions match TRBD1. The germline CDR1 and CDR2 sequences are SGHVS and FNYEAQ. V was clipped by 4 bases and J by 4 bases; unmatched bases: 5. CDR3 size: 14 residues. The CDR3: CASSYLGQGTEAFF. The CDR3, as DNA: TGTGCCAGCAGCTACCTCGGACAGGGCACTGAAGCTTTCTTT.

The CDR3 DNA sequence: TGTGCCATCAGTGAGTCATACGACACGATCTATGGCTACACCTTC. This translates into CAISESYDTIYGYTF. The gene calls are TRBV10-3 and TRBJ1-2; D call uncertain. Germline values: CDR1 ENHRY, CDR2 SYGVKD. V lost 0 bases to trimming and J lost 4 bases, with 12 bases between them. The CDR3 covers 15 residues.

The DNA of the CDR3 is TGTGCCAGCAGTTATTCCGGGACAGGGTCATATGGCTACACCTTC. This codes for CASSYSGTGSYGYTF. This chain connects TRBV6-5 to TRBJ1-2; 9 bases are shared with TRBD1. V shed 3 bases, J shed 5 bases, and the junction held 7 bases outside the gene matches. The CDR3 is 15 residues long. Germline CDR1 and CDR2: MNHEY and SVGAGI.

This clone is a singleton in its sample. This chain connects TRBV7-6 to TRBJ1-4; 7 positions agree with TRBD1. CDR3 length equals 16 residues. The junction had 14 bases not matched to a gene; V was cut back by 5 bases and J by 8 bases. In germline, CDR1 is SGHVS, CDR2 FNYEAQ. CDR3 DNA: TGTGCCAGCAGCCCGGGGAATCTGTGGGACAGCGAAAAACTGTTTTTT. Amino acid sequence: CASSPGNLWDSEKLFF.

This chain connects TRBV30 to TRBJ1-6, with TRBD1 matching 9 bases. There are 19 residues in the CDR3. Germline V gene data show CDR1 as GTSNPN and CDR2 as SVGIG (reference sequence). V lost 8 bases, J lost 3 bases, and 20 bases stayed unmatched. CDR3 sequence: CAAHAGQGPRGVYNSPLHF. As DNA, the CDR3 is TGTGCCGCCCACGCCGGACAGGGGCCCCGGGGGGTCTATAATTCACCCCTCCACTTT.

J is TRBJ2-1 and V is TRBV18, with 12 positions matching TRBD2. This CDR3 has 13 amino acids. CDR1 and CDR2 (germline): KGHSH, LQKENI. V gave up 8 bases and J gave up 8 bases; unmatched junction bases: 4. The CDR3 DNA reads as TGTGCCAGCCTAGCGGGAGGGCCGTATGAGCAGTTCTTC. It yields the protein CASLAGGPYEQFF.

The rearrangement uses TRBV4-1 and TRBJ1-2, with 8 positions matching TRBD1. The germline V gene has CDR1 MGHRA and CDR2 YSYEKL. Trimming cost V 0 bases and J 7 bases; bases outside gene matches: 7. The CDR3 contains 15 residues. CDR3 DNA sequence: TGCGCCAGCAGCCAAGATTTGGGACAGGTGTTTGGCTACACCTTC. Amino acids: CASSQDLGQVFGYTF.

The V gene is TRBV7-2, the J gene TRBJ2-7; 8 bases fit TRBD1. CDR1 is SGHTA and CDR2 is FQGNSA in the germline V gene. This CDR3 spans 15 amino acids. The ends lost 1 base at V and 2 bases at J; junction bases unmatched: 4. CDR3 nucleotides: TGTGCCAGCAGCTTAGAGGCAGGGGGCACCTACGAGCAGTACTTC. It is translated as CASSLEAGGTYEQYF.

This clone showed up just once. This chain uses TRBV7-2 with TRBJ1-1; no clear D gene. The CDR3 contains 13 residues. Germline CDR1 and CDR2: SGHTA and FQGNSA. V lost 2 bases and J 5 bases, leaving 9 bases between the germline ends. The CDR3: CASSLMVRTEAFF. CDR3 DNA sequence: TGTGCCAGCAGCTTAATGGTGAGAACTGAAGCTTTCTTT.

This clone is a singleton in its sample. DNA for the CDR3: TGCGCCAGCAGCCATGGAGCGGGACTAGCGGTATACGAGCAGTACTTC. It translates to CASSHGAGLAVYEQYF. The chain combines TRBV4-1 with TRBJ2-7, with 11 positions matching TRBD2. V was pared by 3 bases and J by 4 bases, with 8 bases of the junction left unmatched. The CDR3 extends over 16 amino acids. Germline CDR1 MGHRA, CDR2 YSYEKL.

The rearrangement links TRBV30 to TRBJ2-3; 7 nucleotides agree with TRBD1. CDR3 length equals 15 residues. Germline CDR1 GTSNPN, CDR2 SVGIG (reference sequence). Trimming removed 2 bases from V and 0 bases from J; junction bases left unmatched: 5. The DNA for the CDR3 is TGTGCCTGGAGTTCAGACAGGGCGAGCACAGATACGCAGTATTTT. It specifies CAWSSDRASTDTQYF.

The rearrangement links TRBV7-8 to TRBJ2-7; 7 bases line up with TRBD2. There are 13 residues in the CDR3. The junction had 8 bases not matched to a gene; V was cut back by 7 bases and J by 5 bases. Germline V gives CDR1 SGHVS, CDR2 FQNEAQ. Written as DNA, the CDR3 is TGTGCCAGCACTGTCGTGGGGGGGAACGAGCAGTACTTC. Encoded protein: CASTVVGGNEQYF.

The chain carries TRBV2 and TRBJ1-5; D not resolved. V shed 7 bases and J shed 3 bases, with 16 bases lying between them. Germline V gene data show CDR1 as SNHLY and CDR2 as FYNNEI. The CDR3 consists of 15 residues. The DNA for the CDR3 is TGTGCCAGCACTACCTCCGGTCTGTCCAATCAGCCCCAGCATTTT. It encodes CASTTSGLSNQPQHF. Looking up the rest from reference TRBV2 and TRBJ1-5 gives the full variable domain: EPEVTQTPSHQVTQMGQEVILRCVPISNHLYFYWYRQILGQKVEFLVSFYNNEISEKSEIFDDQFSVERPDGSNFTLKIRSTKLEDSAMYFCASTTSGLSNQPQHFGDGTRLSIL.

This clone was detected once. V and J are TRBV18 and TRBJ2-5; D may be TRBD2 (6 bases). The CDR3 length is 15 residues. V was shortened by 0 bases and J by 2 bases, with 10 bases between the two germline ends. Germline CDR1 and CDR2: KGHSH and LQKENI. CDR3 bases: TGTGCCAGCTCACCACCTAGCGGCAGTCAAGAGACCCAGTACTTC. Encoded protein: CASSPPSGSQETQYF.

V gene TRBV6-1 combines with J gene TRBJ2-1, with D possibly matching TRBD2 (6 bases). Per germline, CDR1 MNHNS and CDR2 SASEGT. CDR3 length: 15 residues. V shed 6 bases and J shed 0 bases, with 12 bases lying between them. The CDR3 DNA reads TGTGCCAGCAGCACCACGACTAGCTCCTACAATGAGCAGTTCTTC. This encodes CASSTTTSSYNEQFF.

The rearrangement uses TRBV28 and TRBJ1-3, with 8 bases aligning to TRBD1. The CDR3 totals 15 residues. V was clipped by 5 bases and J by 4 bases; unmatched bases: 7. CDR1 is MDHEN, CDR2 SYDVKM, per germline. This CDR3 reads CASSPPTGGGNTIYF. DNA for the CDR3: TGTGCCAGCAGTCCCCCAACAGGGGGGGGAAACACCATATATTTT.

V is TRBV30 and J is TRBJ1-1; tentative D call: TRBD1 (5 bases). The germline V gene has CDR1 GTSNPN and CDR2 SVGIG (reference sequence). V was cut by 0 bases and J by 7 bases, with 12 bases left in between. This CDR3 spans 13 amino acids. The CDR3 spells CAWSVRGGSEAFF. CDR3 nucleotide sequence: TGTGCCTGGAGTGTACGGGGGGGGAGTGAAGCTTTCTTT.

CDR3 sequence reads: CASSQTGSTDTQYF. CDR3 sequence (DNA): TGTGCCAGCAGCCAGACAGGGAGCACAGATACGCAGTATTTT. The rearrangement joins TRBV7-3 to TRBJ2-3, with 7 positions matching TRBD1. The CDR3 spans 14 residues. With V trimmed by 5 bases and J by 0 bases, 2 bases remained unmatched. The germline V gene encodes CDR1 SGHTA and CDR2 FQGTGA.

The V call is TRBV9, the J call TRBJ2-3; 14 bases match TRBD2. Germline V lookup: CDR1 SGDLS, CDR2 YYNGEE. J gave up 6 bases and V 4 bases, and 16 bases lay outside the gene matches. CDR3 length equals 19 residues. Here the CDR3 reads CASSPYAGTSGRLGDTQYF. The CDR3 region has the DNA TGTGCCAGCAGCCCCTATGCCGGGACTAGCGGGAGATTGGGCGATACGCAGTATTTT.

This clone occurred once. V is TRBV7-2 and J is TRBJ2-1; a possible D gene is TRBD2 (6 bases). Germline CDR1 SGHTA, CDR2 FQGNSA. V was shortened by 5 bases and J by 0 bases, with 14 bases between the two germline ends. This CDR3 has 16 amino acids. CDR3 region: CASSILAVRSYNEQFF. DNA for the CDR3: TGTGCCAGCAGCATTTTAGCGGTACGCTCCTACAATGAGCAGTTCTTC. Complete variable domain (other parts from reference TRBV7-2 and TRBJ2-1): GAGVSQSPSNKVTEKGKDVELRCDPISGHTALYWYRQSLGQGLEFLIYFQGNSAPDKSGLPSDRFSAERTGGSVSTLTIQRTQQEDSAVYLCASSILAVRSYNEQFFGPGTRLTVL.

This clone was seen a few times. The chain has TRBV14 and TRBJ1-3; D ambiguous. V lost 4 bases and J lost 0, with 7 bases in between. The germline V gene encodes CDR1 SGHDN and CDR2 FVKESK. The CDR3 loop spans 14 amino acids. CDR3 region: CASSPQISGNTIYF. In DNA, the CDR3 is TGTGCCAGCAGCCCACAGATCTCTGGAAACACCATATATTTT.

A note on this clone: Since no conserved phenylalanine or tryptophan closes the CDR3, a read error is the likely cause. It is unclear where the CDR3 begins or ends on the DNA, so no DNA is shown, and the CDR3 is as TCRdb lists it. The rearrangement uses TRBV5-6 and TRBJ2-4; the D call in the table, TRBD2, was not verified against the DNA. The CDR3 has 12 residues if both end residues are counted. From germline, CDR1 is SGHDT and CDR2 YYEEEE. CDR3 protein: CASSFWTGSSSL.

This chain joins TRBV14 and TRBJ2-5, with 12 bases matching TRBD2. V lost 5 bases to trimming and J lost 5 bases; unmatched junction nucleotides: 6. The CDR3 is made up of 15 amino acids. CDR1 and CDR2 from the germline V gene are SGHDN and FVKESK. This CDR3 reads CASSATGTSGETQYF. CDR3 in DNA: TGTGCCAGCAGCGCAACCGGGACTAGCGGGGAGACCCAGTACTTC.

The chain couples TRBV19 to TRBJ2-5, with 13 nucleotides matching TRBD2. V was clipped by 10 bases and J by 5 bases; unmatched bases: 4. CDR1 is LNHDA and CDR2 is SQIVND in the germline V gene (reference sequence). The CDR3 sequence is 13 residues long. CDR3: CATRGLAGETQYF. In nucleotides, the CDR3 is TGTGCCACCAGGGGACTAGCGGGGGAGACCCAGTACTTC. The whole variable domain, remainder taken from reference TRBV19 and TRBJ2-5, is DGGITQSPKYLFRKEGQNVTLSCEQNLNHDAMYWYRQDPGQGLRLIYYSQIVNDFQKGDIAEGYSVSREKKESFPLTVTSAQKNPTAFYLCATRGLAGETQYFGPGTRLLVL.

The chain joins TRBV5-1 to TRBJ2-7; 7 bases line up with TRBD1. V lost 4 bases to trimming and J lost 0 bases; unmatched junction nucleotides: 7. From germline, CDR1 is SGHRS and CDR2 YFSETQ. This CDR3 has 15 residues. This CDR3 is CASSPTGTDSYEQYF. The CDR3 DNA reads TGCGCCAGCAGCCCGACCGGGACAGACTCCTACGAGCAGTACTTC. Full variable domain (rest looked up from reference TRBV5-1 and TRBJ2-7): KAGVTQTPRYLIKTRGQQVTLSCSPISGHRSVSWYQQTPGQGLQFLFEYFSETQRNKGNFPGRFSGRQFSNSRSEMNVSTLELGDSALYLCASSPTGTDSYEQYFGPGTRLTVT.